Below are 18 T cell receptor beta chains sequenced from a single sample in a study of CD8 T cells in Susac syndrome. Random hexamers were used to reverse transcribe an amount of 0.5 to 1 ug RNA. TCRdb reprocessed the immunoSEQ multiplex PCR reads via MiXCR and lists one record per CDR3 protein. Of about 66,000 distinct CDR3 sequences listed, around 96% are singletons. The sequenced sample was CD8+ T cells from PBMCs. The receptor set was obtained from a human donor with multiple sclerosis.

The V and J genes are TRBV12-3 or TRBV12-4 and TRBJ2-3; no firm D call. CDR3 length: 15 amino acids. The V and J ends lost 3 bases and 2 bases respectively, with 12 bases between them. The CDR3, as DNA: TGTGCCAGCAGTTTCTATCTCAATACCACAGATACGCAGTATTTT. Its translation is CASSFYLNTTDTQYF.

A single count supports this clonotype. The CDR3 spells CSTNGGGADGYTF. The CDR3 DNA reads TGCAGTACTAACGGGGGGGGCGCCGATGGCTACACCTTC. V is TRBV20-1 and J is TRBJ1-2, with D maybe TRBD1 (6 bases). There are 13 residues in the CDR3. Trimming shortened V by 8 bases and J by 6 bases, and 19 bases separated the two germline ends. CDR1 and CDR2 (germline): DFQATT, SNEGSKA (reference sequence).

This clonotype was recorded a few times. V gene TRBV2 combines with J gene TRBJ2-1; no reliable D call. The CDR3 has 11 residues. Looked up from germline, CDR1 is SNHLY and CDR2 is FYNNEI. The ends were cut back, 8 bases at V and 0 bases at J, with 2 bases in the middle. The CDR3, as DNA: TGTGCCAGCGGCTCCTACAATGAGCAGTTCTTC. Its protein product is CASGSYNEQFF.

J is TRBJ2-1 and V is TRBV27; the match to TRBD2 covers 8 bases. There are 15 residues in the CDR3. Losses at the gene ends were 4 bases for V and 5 bases for J; bases not matched to a gene: 7. The germline gives CDR1 MNHEY, CDR2 SMNVEV (reference sequence). CDR3 coding DNA: TGTGCCAGCAGTTCCCCTAGCGGGTGGGACAATGAGCAGTTCTTC. It specifies CASSSPSGWDNEQFF.

With respect to this clonotype: Germline is not matched at one junction end, which may reflect a read error. This chain uses TRBV29-1 with TRBJ2-3; 9 bases fit TRBD2. In germline, CDR1 is SQVTM, CDR2 ANQGSEA. The CDR3 sequence is 12 residues long. The CDR3: CSVEGLGLALNF. The CDR3 region has the DNA TGCAGCGTTGAGGGGCTGGGACTAGCTTTGAATTTT.

J is TRBJ1-2 and V is TRBV6-5, with D uncertain. The CDR3 contains 14 residues. The V gene lost 2 bases and the J gene lost 3 bases, with 10 bases spanning the gap. CDR1 is MNHEY, CDR2 SVGAGI, per germline. CDR3 DNA sequence: TGTGCCAGCAGTTACCGGGGTACTGACTATGGCTACACCTTC. It is translated as CASSYRGTDYGYTF.

DNA for the CDR3: TGTGCCAGCACTCGGGTCCCAACAGATACGCAGTATTTT. Translation gives CASTRVPTDTQYF. The rearrangement uses TRBV28 and TRBJ2-3; D uncertain. Trimming removed 7 bases at V and 3 bases at J, with 11 bases between. Germline loops: CDR1 MDHEN, CDR2 SYDVKM. CDR3 length: 13 amino acids.

This chain connects TRBV28 to TRBJ2-3, with 7 bases identical to TRBD1. Losses at the gene ends were 2 bases for V and 1 base for J; bases not matched to a gene: 3. CDR1 and CDR2 from the germline V gene are MDHEN and SYDVKM. The CDR3 totals 15 residues. In nucleotides, the CDR3 is TGTGCCAGCAGTTTAGGCACAGGGGGCACAGATACGCAGTATTTT. It specifies CASSLGTGGTDTQYF. Based on the CDR3 plus reference TRBV28 and TRBJ2-3, the full variable domain is DVKVTQSSRYLVKRTGEKVFLECVQDMDHENMFWYRQDPGLGLRLIYFSYDVKMKEKGDIPEGYSVSREKKERFSLILESASTNQTSMYLCASSLGTGGTDTQYFGPGTRLTVL.

CDR3 residues: CSARDSVLYSPRGNSYEQYF. CDR3 bases: TGCAGTGCTAGAGATAGCGTTCTTTATAGTCCCAGGGGCAACTCCTACGAGCAGTACTTC. This rearrangement joins TRBV20-1 to TRBJ2-7; D is perhaps TRBD1 (6 bases). The CDR3 has 20 residues. Between the trimmed V and J ends, which lost 0 bases and 0 bases, there was a span of 27 bases. Germline-derived CDR1 and CDR2 are DFQATT and SNEGSKA (reference sequence).

This chain links TRBV27 with TRBJ2-5, with a weak D call TRBD2 (5 bases). The CDR3 runs 11 residues. From germline, CDR1 is MNHEY and CDR2 SMNVEV (reference sequence). V was clipped by 6 bases and J by 4 bases, with 6 bases between them. CDR3: CASSGGETQYF. DNA for the CDR3: TGTGCCAGCAGCGGAGGAGAGACCCAGTACTTC.

This clonotype was seen more than once but under ten times. The V gene is TRBV11-3, the J gene TRBJ2-7, with 7 bases identical to TRBD2. The CDR3 runs to 13 residues. The germline CDR1 and CDR2 sequences are SGHNT and YENEEA. Trimming took 5 bases from V and 5 from J; bases not matched to a gene: 6. CDR3 coding DNA: TGTGCCAGCAGCCGCTCCGGGACTAACGAGCAGTACTTC. This encodes CASSRSGTNEQYF.

The rearrangement uses TRBV12-3 or TRBV12-4 and TRBJ2-5; weak D call: TRBD2 (5 bases). V shed 5 bases and J shed 2 bases, with 12 bases lying between them. This CDR3 region has 14 residues. CDR3 amino acids: CASSPRTLQETQYF. The CDR3 coding sequence is TGTGCCAGCAGTCCCCGGACTTTACAAGAGACCCAGTACTTC.

This chain uses TRBV13 with TRBJ2-1; TRBD2 matches 8 bases. Germline CDR1 PRHDT, CDR2 FYEKMQ (reference sequence). This CDR3 has 14 residues. Trimming removed 2 bases from V and 7 bases from J; junction bases left unmatched: 4. DNA of the CDR3: TGTGCCAGCAGCTTAAGTGCTAGCGGGAATGAGCAGTTCTTC. Protein sequence: CASSLSASGNEQFF.

The chain couples TRBV6-1 to TRBJ1-6; 9 bases are a match to TRBD1. CDR1 and CDR2 from the germline V gene are MNHNS and SASEGT. This CDR3 comprises 17 residues. Trimming removed 5 bases from V and 0 bases from J; junction bases left unmatched: 5. The CDR3 loop is CASSPGTGSSYNSPLHF. In DNA, the CDR3 is TGTGCCAGCAGTCCAGGGACAGGGAGCTCCTATAATTCACCCCTCCACTTT.

V gene TRBV14 combines with J gene TRBJ1-2, with TRBD1 matching 8 bases. CDR3 length: 15 residues. The J segment lost 8 bases and the V segment lost 0 bases, leaving 8 bases of the junction unmatched. Germline values: CDR1 SGHDN, CDR2 FVKESK. The CDR3 DNA reads as TGTGCCAGCAGCCAAGATGCAGGGGGCGCGAGCGGCTACACCTTC. Translation: CASSQDAGGASGYTF.

The CDR3 nucleotides are TGTGCCAGCAGCTTGAATCCCCCTAACTATGGCTACACCTTC. Translating gives CASSLNPPNYGYTF. The V and J genes are TRBV9 and TRBJ1-2; D uncertain. The V end lost 4 bases, the J end lost 0 bases, and 10 bases lay between the germline ends. The CDR3 is 14 residues long. Germline values: CDR1 SGDLS, CDR2 YYNGEE.

This rearrangement joins TRBV7-2 to TRBJ2-5; possibly TRBD1 or TRBD2 for D (6 bases each). Germline CDR1 and CDR2: SGHTA and FQGNSA. V lost 11 bases to trimming and J lost 7 bases, with 14 bases between them. The CDR3 runs to 11 residues. Written as DNA, the CDR3 is TGTGCCGCCGGAGGGGGTGGGACCCAGTACTTC. Its translation is CAAGGGGTQYF.

The V call is TRBV7-9, the J call TRBJ2-1, with 10 bases lining up with TRBD2. The germline CDR1 and CDR2 sequences are SEHNR and FQNEAQ (reference sequence). The CDR3 is made up of 15 amino acids. The V segment lost 5 bases and the J segment 3 bases; nucleotides outside the gene matches: 4. DNA of the CDR3: TGTGCCAGCAGCGTAACTAGCGGGGACTACAATGAGCAGTTCTTC. It encodes CASSVTSGDYNEQFF.